What follows is one TCR beta chain and its context. Its antigen is currently not known. Base quality data are lacking; no much larger clone is found one base away. Read against the paper, the sample's time point label means: baseline before first vaccination. The vaccinee samples were drawn from two UK trials, COV001 and COV002, one of which was a single-blind randomized controlled phase 2/3 trial testing AZD1222 (ChAdOx1 nCoV-19) in healthy adults. For TCRbeta chain sequencing, PBMC samples were collected from trial participants at day 0 and at day 28 after the second dose. The CDR3 regions of human TCRbeta chains were subjected to immunosequencing. The paper's data handling went like this. Repertoire TCRs were matched against a reference library of SARS-CoV-2-specific TCRs generated with the MIRA antigen-specificity platform. Breadth meant the fraction of unique TCRs that were SARS-CoV-2-associated, whereas depth meant the fraction of total T cells that were SARS-CoV-2-associated. Each spike-specific TCR was assigned to its reactive spike region and to a CD4 or CD8 class using the MIRA data. Log10-transformed breadth and depth values were compared by one-way ANOVA with Sidak's multiple comparisons tests. The table comes from immuneACCESS by way of TCRdb, which keeps in-frame sequences with V and J called. Part of the clones is missing from these tables; in studies checked, under half for an unresolved V gene and the rest for unknown reasons. The V and J calls and the clone size are those of that table, but D and trimming were determined from the DNA. The sample table shows 150,000 to 200,000 clones, and 85% to 95% are seen once. The ten largest clones represent approximately 2.3% of the sample.

The sample comes from a study of T cell responses to AZD1222 COVID-19 vaccine (dated by TCRdb to about 2021). Some background on the complete study: AZD1222 recipients with second doses at about 4 weeks or about 12 weeks were pooled, because spike-specific TCR depth and breadth did not differ between schedules. TCR sequencing was performed for roughly 250 trial participants, of whom 200 to 220 were given two doses of AZD1222 and 26 were given two doses of MenACWY control vaccine. Trial participants were enrolled by age into 18-55, 56-69 and 70-plus year subgroups, with 148, 28 and 57 TCR-sequenced participants respectively. Study-wide conclusions, independent of this receptor: Conclusions about previously exposed vaccinees are limited because only six or seven AZD1222 recipients were SARS-CoV-2 seropositive at baseline. No day 14 peak-response samples were available, so repertoires were characterized only after the peak T cell response. After two AZD1222 doses, both the breadth and the depth of spike-specific TCRs were significantly higher than at day 0 and than in MenACWY recipients. Reportedly, almost half of the unique spike-specific TCRs recognized epitopes lying outside the regions that are mutated in the B.1.351 and B.1.1.7 variants. The vaccine-associated CD4 TCRs covered the entire spike protein, and the dominant responses fell in regions 160-218 and 743-854. In the small 56-69-year group, the increase in depth fell short of significance, most likely because of low power. Participants were mostly white British and included more females than males, and it was suggested by the authors that clonal diversity may have been underestimated.

Clipping removes 10 bases from V and 9 bases from J, with 8 as the unmatched junction base count. Via the germline V gene, CDR1 is ENHRY and CDR2 SYGVKD. The CDR3 has 12 amino acids, counting the end cysteine and phenylalanine. Solely the CDR3 DNA is kept, with 36 bases framed from the first base. This TCR was recovered from an adult in good health. The specimen was peripheral blood, collected on day 0 of AZD1222 vaccination. This chain is built from TRBV10-3 and TRBJ1-5, and TRBD1 aligns with 8 junction nucleotides. Here is the DNA: TGTGCCAGCACAGGGGGATCAGGGCCCCAGCATTTT. Translated, this is CASTGGSGPQHF.